This record looks at one T cell receptor beta chain sequence and its context. Its antigen is unidentified. The data stem from a study of T cells after yellow fever vaccination. Study-level points and caveats: Contamination by abundant bulk-population clonotypes could be present in FACS-sorted repertoires. Clonotypes shared by both compartments, CD4 and CD8, made up a small share.

5'RACE template switching added a universal primer site and UMIs to TCR cDNA. From the 5' RACE reads, TCRdb called clonotypes with MiXCR, one entry per CDR3 protein. Of approximately 510,000 distinct CDR3 sequences detected, 20% to 25% appear once; the ten largest clones hold approximately 15%. Germline loops: CDR1 MNHNS, CDR2 SASEGT. The CDR3 sequence is 15 residues long. Trimming removed 6 bases at V and 4 bases at J, with 18 bases between. V usage is TRBV6-1 and J usage is TRBJ1-2; maybe TRBD1 (6 bases). The sample consisted of PBMCs, taken 21 days after the first yellow fever vaccination. The sequence was obtained from a young man who received the YFV17D yellow fever vaccine. CDR3 region: CASRPVNRVSYGYTF. The CDR3 DNA sequence: TGTGCCAGCAGACCAGTAAACAGGGTTAGCTATGGCTACACCTTC.